These 13 T cell receptor beta chains were all obtained from the same sample, sequenced in a study of CD4+ T cells in melanoma. Clones were read by immunoSEQ multiplex PCR, and TCRdb kept only the in-frame ones, dropping some. Counted here are some 50,000 clones, roughly nine tenths occurring once; the ten biggest clones make up 12%. The sequenced material came from peripheral blood. The source of these receptors is a human donor with melanoma.

The chain combines TRBV5-4 with TRBJ2-3; TRBD2 might be the D (6 bases). The CDR3 covers 14 residues. Trimming stripped 6 bases from V and 6 bases from J, with 17 bases between. Germline V gene sequence: CDR1 SGHNT, CDR2 YYREEE (reference sequence). The CDR3 loop reads CASTDGLASDTQYF. The CDR3, as DNA: TGTGCCAGCACTGATGGGCTAGCGTCGGATACGCAGTATTTT.

The chain recombines TRBV7-9 with TRBJ2-1; D is undetermined. V lost 1 base to trimming and J lost 0 bases, with 4 bases between them. The V gene's germline CDR1 is SEHNR and CDR2 FQNEAQ (reference sequence). This CDR3 is 14 amino acids long. CDR3 nucleotides: TGTGCCAGCAGCTTAGAAAGCTCCTACAATGAGCAGTTCTTC. Protein: CASSLESSYNEQFF.

The rearrangement joins TRBV4-1 to TRBJ2-1, with D hard to call. Trimming took 0 bases from V and 9 from J, leaving 12 bases between them. Germline-derived CDR1 and CDR2 are MGHRA and YSYEKL. The CDR3 sequence is 14 residues long. The CDR3 nucleotides are TGCGCCAGCAGCCAAGAACGGTCTGGACGTGAGCAGTTCTTC. Residues: CASSQERSGREQFF.

This clone was recorded a few times. The V call is TRBV29-1, the J call TRBJ2-2; D gene unclear. V lost 2 bases, J lost 7 bases, and 5 bases lay in between. This CDR3 contains 11 residues. Germline loops: CDR1 SQVTM, CDR2 ANQGSEA. The CDR3 DNA follows: TGCAGCGTTGAAACTGGCGGGGAGCTGTTTTTT. Its translation: CSVETGGELFF.

The chain combines TRBV7-2 with TRBJ2-7; D ambiguous. The CDR3 runs 12 residues. V lost 1 base and J lost 6, with 7 bases in between. Germline V gene lookup returns CDR1 SGHTA and CDR2 FQGNSA. The CDR3 coding sequence is TGTGCCAGCAGCTTAGACCGTTTCGAGCAGTACTTC. Residues: CASSLDRFEQYF.

The chain links TRBV30 to TRBJ1-4; D not resolved. The CDR3 has 15 residues. V gave up 0 bases and J gave up 0 bases, with 8 bases separating them. In germline, CDR1 is GTSNPN, CDR2 SVGIG (reference sequence). The CDR3 loop is CAWSVGGATNEKLFF. The CDR3 DNA sequence: TGTGCCTGGAGTGTAGGTGGGGCAACTAATGAAAAACTGTTTTTT.

J is TRBJ1-2 and V is TRBV30, with 9 bases that match TRBD1. Germline V gene sequence: CDR1 GTSNPN, CDR2 SVGIG (reference sequence). Trimming cost V 4 bases and J 8 bases; bases outside gene matches: 14. CDR3 size: 15 residues. CDR3 loop: CAWTRQGGALWGYTF. CDR3 nucleotide sequence: TGTGCCTGGACGAGACAGGGGGGAGCCCTTTGGGGCTACACCTTC.

The J gene is TRBJ1-4, the V gene TRBV7-4; maybe TRBD1 (5 bases). Per germline, CDR1 SGHVT and CDR2 SQSDAQ. Between the trimmed V and J ends, which lost 5 bases and 3 bases, there was a span of 10 bases. The length of the CDR3 is 14 residues. In DNA form, the CDR3 reads TGTGCCAGCAGCATCGGACACCCTAATGAAAAACTGTTTTTT. Amino acids: CASSIGHPNEKLFF.

This clone was seen only once. V usage is TRBV2 and J usage is TRBJ1-4, with 12 bases identical to TRBD1. The CDR3 contains 14 residues. Trimming at V came to 7 bases and at J to 8 bases, leaving 5 bases not matched to a gene. The germline CDR1 and CDR2 sequences are SNHLY and FYNNEI. Here the CDR3 DNA reads TGTGCCAGCACCCGGGACAGGGGGCTCGAAAAACTGTTTTTT. Protein product: CASTRDRGLEKLFF.

The chain couples TRBV7-2 to TRBJ2-2; D ambiguous. The V end was cut by 1 base, the J end by 5 bases, with 11 bases between. In germline, CDR1 is SGHTA, CDR2 FQGNSA. The CDR3 covers 15 residues. The CDR3, as DNA: TGTGCCAGCAGCTTAGGCCCGCATGAGACCGGGGAGCTGTTTTTT. This encodes CASSLGPHETGELFF.

J is TRBJ2-2 and V is TRBV5-1; 9 nucleotides line up with TRBD1. V gave up 2 bases and J gave up 3 bases; unmatched junction bases: 2. From germline, CDR1 is SGHRS and CDR2 YFSETQ. The CDR3 runs to 15 residues. The CDR3 DNA sequence: TGCGCCAGCAGCTTCCGGGACAGGGACACCGGGGAGCTGTTTTTT. Translated, it gives CASSFRDRDTGELFF.

The chain is built from TRBV6-1 and TRBJ1-6, with unresolved D. Germline-derived CDR1 and CDR2 are MNHNS and SASEGT. This CDR3 contains 15 residues. Trimming pared 6 bases from V and 5 bases from J, leaving 14 bases between. The CDR3 here is CASRVKGGHNSPLHF. CDR3 in DNA: TGTGCCAGCAGGGTAAAGGGAGGCCATAATTCACCCCTCCACTTT.

The chain employs TRBV30 and TRBJ1-4, with 7 positions matching TRBD1. The CDR3 extends over 13 amino acids. CDR1 GTSNPN and CDR2 SVGIG come from the germline V gene (reference sequence). CDR3 coding DNA: TGTGCTCAAAAGGAGGGGGCTGAGGAAAAACTGTTTTTT. Translated: CAQKEGAEEKLFF.